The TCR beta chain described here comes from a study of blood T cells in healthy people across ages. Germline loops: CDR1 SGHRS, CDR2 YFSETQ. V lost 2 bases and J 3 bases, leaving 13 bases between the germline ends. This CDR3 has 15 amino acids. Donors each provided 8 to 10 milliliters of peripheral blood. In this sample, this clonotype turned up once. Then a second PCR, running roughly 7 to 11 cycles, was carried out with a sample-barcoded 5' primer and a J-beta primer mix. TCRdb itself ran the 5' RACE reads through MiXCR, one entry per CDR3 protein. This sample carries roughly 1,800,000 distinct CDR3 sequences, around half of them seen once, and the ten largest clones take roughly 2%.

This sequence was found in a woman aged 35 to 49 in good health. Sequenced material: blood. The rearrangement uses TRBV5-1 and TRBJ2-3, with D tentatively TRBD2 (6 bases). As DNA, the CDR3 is TGCGCCAGCAGCTTCTCCGGGAGTCCGACAGATACGCAGTATTTT. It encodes CASSFSGSPTDTQYF.